These 23 T cell receptor beta chains were sequenced from one sample in a study of shared clonotypes between healthy human individuals. Profiled with immunoSEQ multiplex PCR; TCRdb holds only in-frame clones, not every one. The sample shows over a million clones, 75% to 85% of them seen only once. The specimen was memory CD4+ T cells from PBMCs. The subset here: CD45RA-negative fraction. These receptor sequences come from a man younger than 35 in good health. Some clones in this sample may be carry-over from other donors' samples.

The chain has TRBV6-1 and TRBJ2-7; tentative D call: TRBD1 (5 bases). CDR1 and CDR2 from the germline V gene are MNHNS and SASEGT. The CDR3 length is 12 residues. Trimming took off 7 bases at V and 7 bases at J, with 14 bases between the two ends. In DNA form, the CDR3 reads TGTGCCAGCACTCCCGGCCCAGGGGAGCAGTACTTC. This sequence encodes CASTPGPGEQYF.

The chain carries TRBV11-2 and TRBJ1-5, with D unresolved. Trimming left V 4 bases short and J 3 bases short, with 4 bases between. Germline values: CDR1 SGHAT, CDR2 FQNNGV. The CDR3 loop spans 12 amino acids. The CDR3 loop reads CASSSDNQPQHF. The CDR3 nucleotides read TGTGCCAGCAGCTCCGACAATCAGCCCCAGCATTTT.

V and J are TRBV6-4 and TRBJ2-3; 13 bases agree with TRBD2. The germline V gene encodes CDR1 MRHNA and CDR2 SNTAGT. The V segment lost 6 bases and the J segment 0 bases; nucleotides outside the gene matches: 9. CDR3 size: 18 residues. CDR3 nucleotide sequence: TGTGCCAGCAGCCCCGGGTGGACTAGCGGGAGTAGCACAGATACGCAGTATTTT. Protein: CASSPGWTSGSSTDTQYF.

This clone was observed a single time. Since a far larger clone is one base different, this is likely a read error. CDR3 sequence reads: CAWSILRARGEKLFF. CDR3 DNA: TGTGCCTGGAGTATACTCAGGGCGAGGGGCGAAAAACTGTTTTTT. The V call is TRBV30, the J call TRBJ1-4, with D possibly TRBD1 on 5 matching bases. The CDR3 runs to 15 residues. Trimming took 2 bases from V and 8 from J, leaving 18 bases between them. Germline loops: CDR1 GTSNPN, CDR2 SVGIG (reference sequence).

The chain uses TRBV25-1 and TRBJ2-7; D may match TRBD1 or TRBD2 (5 bases each). CDR3 size: 13 residues. Trimming cost V 5 bases and J 4 bases, with 12 bases left between them. The germline gives CDR1 MGHDK, CDR2 SYGVNS. CDR3 sequence: CASSIGTLYEQYF. CDR3 DNA sequence: TGTGCCAGCAGTATCGGGACCCTTTACGAGCAGTACTTC.

V is TRBV5-4 and J is TRBJ1-2; D gene unclear. Germline CDR1 is SGHNT and CDR2 is YYREEE (reference sequence). The germline V and J ends were trimmed by 7 bases and 0 bases, with 16 bases remaining between them. The CDR3 covers 15 residues. CDR3 nucleotides: TGTGCCAGCTATGACCGGGGTAGGGCTAACTATGGCTACACCTTC. Its translation: CASYDRGRANYGYTF.

This clone was counted only a few times. The genes are TRBV5-1 and TRBJ1-4; possibly TRBD1 for D (5 bases). The CDR3 runs to 16 residues. CDR1 and CDR2 (germline): SGHRS, YFSETQ. V lost 4 bases and J 0 bases, leaving 13 bases between the germline ends. The CDR3 DNA sequence: TGCGCCAGCAGCCACGATGACAGTGCAACTAATGAAAAACTGTTTTTT. Amino acids: CASSHDDSATNEKLFF.

The V and J genes are TRBV28 and TRBJ2-3; D unclear. Between the trimmed V and J ends, which lost 7 bases and 1 base, there was a span of 18 bases. The CDR3 covers 16 residues. In germline, CDR1 is MDHEN, CDR2 SYDVKM. CDR3 nucleotides: TGTGCCAGCACCACCCGAAGACTTGGCCGCACAGATACGCAGTATTTT. Encoded protein: CASTTRRLGRTDTQYF.

CDR3 sequence (DNA): TGTGCCAGCAGCTTAGGCCCTAGCTCCTACAATGAGCAGTTCTTC. This encodes CASSLGPSSYNEQFF. This chain uses TRBV7-3 with TRBJ2-1, with no clear D. Trimming removed 2 bases from V and 0 bases from J, with 8 bases in between. There are 15 residues in the CDR3. The V gene's germline CDR1 is SGHTA and CDR2 FQGTGA.

The chain joins TRBV14 to TRBJ2-5; unclear D gene. V shed 3 bases and J shed 2 bases, with 7 bases lying between them. The CDR3 runs 13 residues. The germline V gene encodes CDR1 SGHDN and CDR2 FVKESK. The CDR3 is CASSQWRQETQYF. The CDR3 region has the DNA TGTGCCAGCAGCCAGTGGCGGCAAGAGACCCAGTACTTC.

The chain links TRBV4-2 to TRBJ2-7, with a weak D call TRBD2 (6 bases). The CDR3 is made up of 18 amino acids. The germline V gene encodes CDR1 LGHNA and CDR2 YNFKEQ. V was clipped by 4 bases and J by 3 bases, with 25 bases between them. The CDR3 spells CASSRFEGSGDFLYEQYF. The CDR3 DNA follows: TGTGCCAGCAGCCGTTTTGAGGGATCGGGGGACTTTCTCTACGAGCAGTACTTC.

The chain combines TRBV9 with TRBJ2-2; 8 bases are a match to TRBD2. From germline, CDR1 is SGDLS and CDR2 YYNGEE. The J segment lost 5 bases and the V segment lost 8 bases, leaving 8 bases of the junction unmatched. The length of the CDR3 is 14 residues. The CDR3 sequence is CASNPLAGTGELFF. In nucleotides, the CDR3 is TGTGCCAGTAATCCCCTAGCGGGTACCGGGGAGCTGTTTTTT. The full variable domain, completed using reference TRBV9 and TRBJ2-2, is DSGVTQTPKHLITATGQRVTLRCSPRSGDLSVYWYQQSLDQGLQFLIQYYNGEERAKGNILERFSAQQFPDLHSELNLSSLELGDSALYFCASNPLAGTGELFFGEGSRLTVL.

This clone was seen once. V is TRBV4-2 and J is TRBJ1-5; D remains unclear. V lost 3 bases and J 0 bases, leaving 21 bases between the germline ends. This CDR3 contains 19 residues. Per the germline V gene, CDR1 is LGHNA and CDR2 is YNFKEQ. CDR3 nucleotide sequence: TGTGCCAGCAGCCAGGCGGCAGGAGGAGGGTTATATAGCAATCAGCCCCAGCATTTT. The encoded protein is CASSQAAGGGLYSNQPQHF.

A few counts support this clone. The V gene is TRBV27, the J gene TRBJ1-2, with a possible D match to TRBD1 (6 bases). The CDR3 loop spans 14 amino acids. V lost 3 bases, J lost 4 bases, and 12 bases lay in between. The germline V gene has CDR1 MNHEY and CDR2 SMNVEV (reference sequence). The CDR3 is CASSLDSVSYGYTF. The CDR3 DNA sequence: TGTGCCAGCAGTTTGGACAGCGTTAGCTATGGCTACACCTTC.

The chain joins TRBV7-6 to TRBJ2-1, with 9 positions matching TRBD2. The germline gives CDR1 SGHVS, CDR2 FNYEAQ. The CDR3 is 15 amino acids. The ends lost 1 base at V and 9 bases at J; junction bases unmatched: 7. The CDR3 protein is CASSLGASGKSEQFF. DNA for the CDR3: TGTGCCAGCAGCTTAGGGGCTAGCGGGAAGAGTGAGCAGTTCTTC.

The sample holds one count of this clone. The chain has TRBV6-1 and TRBJ1-2; 8 nucleotides align to TRBD1. CDR1 is MNHNS, CDR2 SASEGT, per germline. V lost 4 bases to trimming and J lost 3 bases; unmatched junction nucleotides: 4. The CDR3 totals 14 residues. CDR3 DNA: TGTGCCAGCAGTGGGGCAGGGGGCTACTATGGCTACACCTTC. Its protein product is CASSGAGGYYGYTF.

At least ten counts were recorded for this clone. The J gene is TRBJ2-3, the V gene TRBV5-1; 9 bases map to TRBD1. The J segment lost 3 bases and the V segment lost 4 bases, leaving 3 bases of the junction unmatched. Germline V gives CDR1 SGHRS, CDR2 YFSETQ. This CDR3 is built from 14 residues. The CDR3 sequence: CASSGTGKTDTQYF. The CDR3 bases are TGCGCCAGCAGCGGGACAGGGAAAACAGATACGCAGTATTTT.

The chain joins TRBV19 to TRBJ2-6; 8 positions agree with TRBD2. CDR3 length: 16 amino acids. CDR1 is LNHDA and CDR2 is SQIVND in the germline V gene (reference sequence). The J segment lost 4 bases and the V segment lost 10 bases, leaving 12 bases of the junction unmatched. The CDR3 nucleotides read TGTGCCAACGGAGGCGGGAGGCCTCGAGGGGCCAACGTCCTGACTTTC. It specifies CANGGGRPRGANVLTF.

The rearrangement links TRBV11-2 to TRBJ1-2; TRBD1 is a possible D gene (5 bases). CDR1 and CDR2 from the germline V gene are SGHAT and FQNNGV. V lost 7 bases and J lost 2, with 20 bases in between. The CDR3 totals 16 residues. CDR3 nucleotide sequence: TGTGCCAGCACCAAGAGACCGACCCGGGGGAACTATGGCTACACCTTC. It codes for CASTKRPTRGNYGYTF.

This clone was seen a few times. V and J are TRBV4-1 and TRBJ1-5, with unresolved D. Germline CDR1 reads MGHRA; CDR2 reads YSYEKL. The CDR3 has 14 residues. V was trimmed by 0 bases and J by 3 bases, leaving 6 bases between them. The CDR3 DNA reads TGCGCCAGCAGCCAAGAACAGCACAATCAGCCCCAGCATTTT. This encodes CASSQEQHNQPQHF.

This chain connects TRBV6-5 to TRBJ1-2; 8 bases line up with TRBD1. V shed 4 bases, J shed 8 bases, and the junction held 6 bases outside the gene matches. The CDR3 consists of 13 residues. CDR1 and CDR2 (germline): MNHEY, SVGAGI. CDR3 sequence (DNA): TGTGCCAGCAGTTCTAGGACAGGGTTCGGCTACACCTTC. It specifies CASSSRTGFGYTF.

CDR3 sequence: CASSLGWGGYTF. CDR3 bases: TGTGCCAGCAGTTTAGGATGGGGGGGTTACACCTTC. The chain employs TRBV28 and TRBJ1-2, with D possibly being TRBD1 (5 bases). The germline gives CDR1 MDHEN, CDR2 SYDVKM. The CDR3 sequence is 12 residues long. V lost 2 bases and J 11 bases, leaving 12 bases between the germline ends.

V and J are TRBV7-9 and TRBJ1-1; D not certain. Trimming pared 2 bases from V and 7 bases from J, leaving 5 bases between. The CDR3 extends over 11 amino acids. Germline-derived CDR1 and CDR2 are SEHNR and FQNEAQ (reference sequence). The CDR3 coding sequence is TGTGCCAGCAGCTTAACGGGTGAAGCTTTCTTT. The encoded protein is CASSLTGEAFF.